The present T cell receptor (beta chain) was sequenced within a study of cytomegalovirus exposure and HLA in healthy donors. Study-wide findings and caveats: Some TCR beta chains (more than 150 of them) were listed as cytomegalovirus-associated.

Germline lookup yields CDR1 MDHEN and CDR2 SYDVKM. The ends were cut back, 2 bases at V and 6 bases at J, with 13 bases in the middle. The CDR3 consists of 14 residues. 60 Vbeta and 13 Jbeta primers were used in PCR. This table comes from immunoSEQ multiplex PCR, and its TCRdb copy is limited to in-frame clones, with some not included. The sample records over 120,000 clones, almost 85% being singletons. To note about this clone: The antigen remains undetermined.

Nominal health characterized the donors when sampled, though unrecorded immune exposures were likely. Material for sequencing was PBMCs. The sequence derives from a man aged 25 to 40 in good health and CMV-seropositive. The V call is TRBV28, the J call TRBJ1-2; tentative D call: TRBD1 (6 bases). CDR3 bases: TGTGCCAGCAGTTTAATATCCAGGGGCAATGGCTACACCTTC. Protein product: CASSLISRGNGYTF.